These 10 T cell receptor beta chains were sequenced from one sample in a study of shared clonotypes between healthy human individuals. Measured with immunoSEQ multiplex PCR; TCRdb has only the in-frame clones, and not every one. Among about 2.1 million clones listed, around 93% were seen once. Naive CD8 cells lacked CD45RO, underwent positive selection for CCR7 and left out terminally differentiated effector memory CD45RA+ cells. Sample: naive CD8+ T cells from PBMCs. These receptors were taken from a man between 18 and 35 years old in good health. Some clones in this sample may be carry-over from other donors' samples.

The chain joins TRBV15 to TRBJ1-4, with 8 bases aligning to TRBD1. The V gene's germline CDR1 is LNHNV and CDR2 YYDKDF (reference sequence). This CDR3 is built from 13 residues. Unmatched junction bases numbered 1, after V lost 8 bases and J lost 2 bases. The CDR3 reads CATSGGTNEKLFF. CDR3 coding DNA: TGTGCCACCTCAGGGGGCACTAATGAAAAACTGTTTTTT.

This chain's CDR3 is CASSYLREKDYEQYF. In DNA form, the CDR3 reads TGTGCCAGCAGTTACTTACGGGAGAAGGACTACGAGCAGTACTTC. The chain is built from TRBV6-5 and TRBJ2-7; possibly TRBD2 for D (6 bases). Germline V CDR1 and CDR2: MNHEY, SVGAGI. The CDR3 loop spans 15 amino acids. The V and J ends lost 1 base and 3 bases respectively, with 13 bases between them.

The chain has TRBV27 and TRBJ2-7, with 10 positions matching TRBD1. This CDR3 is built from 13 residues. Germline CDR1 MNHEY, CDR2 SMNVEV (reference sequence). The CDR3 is CVTGGQMNYEQYF. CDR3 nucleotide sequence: TGTGTGACAGGGGGCCAGATGAACTACGAGCAGTACTTC.

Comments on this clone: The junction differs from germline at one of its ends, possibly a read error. The CDR3 coding sequence is TGTGCCAGCAGCTTCTCGCTAGCGGGAGTTCTGTTGTTC. It codes for CASSFSLAGVLLF. The chain couples TRBV11-2 to TRBJ2-7; 10 bases line up with TRBD2. The CDR3 has 13 residues. Germline CDR1 is SGHAT and CDR2 is FQNNGV.

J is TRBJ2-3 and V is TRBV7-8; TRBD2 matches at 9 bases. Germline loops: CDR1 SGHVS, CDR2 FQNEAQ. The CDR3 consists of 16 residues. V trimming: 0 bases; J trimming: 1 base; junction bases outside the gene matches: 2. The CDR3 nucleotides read TGTGCCAGCAGCTTAGCGGAGCGGGGGGGCACAGATACGCAGTATTTT. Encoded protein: CASSLAERGGTDTQYF.

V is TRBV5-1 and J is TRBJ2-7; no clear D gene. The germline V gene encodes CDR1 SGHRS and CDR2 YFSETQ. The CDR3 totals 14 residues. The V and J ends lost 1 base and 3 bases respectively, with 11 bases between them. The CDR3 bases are TGCGCCAGCAGCTTGCGTGCAGCTGACTACGAGCAGTACTTC. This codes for CASSLRAADYEQYF.

CDR3: CASSFTGPGELFF. In DNA, the CDR3 is TGTGCCAGCAGCTTCACGGGGCCCGGGGAGCTGTTTTTT. The chain carries TRBV7-9 and TRBJ2-2, with D possibly called TRBD1 or TRBD2 (5 bases each). Germline values: CDR1 SEHNR, CDR2 FQNEAQ (reference sequence). With 3 bases removed from V and 6 bases from J, the gap between germline ends came to 8 bases. The CDR3 loop spans 13 amino acids.

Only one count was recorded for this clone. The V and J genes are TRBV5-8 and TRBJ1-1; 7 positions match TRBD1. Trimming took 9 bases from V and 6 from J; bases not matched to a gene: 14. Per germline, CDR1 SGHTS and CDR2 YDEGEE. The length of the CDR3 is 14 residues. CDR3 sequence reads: CAKPLQGEAPEAFF. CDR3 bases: TGTGCCAAACCATTGCAGGGGGAAGCCCCTGAAGCTTTCTTT.

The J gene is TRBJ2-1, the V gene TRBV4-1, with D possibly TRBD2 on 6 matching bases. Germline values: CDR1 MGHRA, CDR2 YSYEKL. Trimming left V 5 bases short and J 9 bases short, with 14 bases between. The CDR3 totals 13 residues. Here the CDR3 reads CASSSRGRLEQFF. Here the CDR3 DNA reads TGCGCCAGCAGCTCTCGAGGGAGGCTTGAGCAGTTCTTC.

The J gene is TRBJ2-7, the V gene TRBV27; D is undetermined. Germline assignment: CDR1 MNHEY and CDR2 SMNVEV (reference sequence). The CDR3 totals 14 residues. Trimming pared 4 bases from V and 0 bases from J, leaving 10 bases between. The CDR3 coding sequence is TGTGCCAGCAGTTCCTCGACGGACTCCTACGAGCAGTACTTC. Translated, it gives CASSSSTDSYEQYF.